What follows is one T cell receptor beta chain and its context. These data originate in a study of blood T cell repertoires in COVID-19. At the level of the study: T cells, B-cell-depleted T cells, or PBMCs supplied cDNA or gDNA.

Some clones are missing from TCRdb's copy, which holds only in-frame ones; the method was immunoSEQ multiplex PCR. Seen here are roughly 170,000 clones, roughly four fifths observed once, and the top ten hold around 7.7%. This clonotype originated in a man aged 35-49 years who had recovered from COVID-19. Sequencing was performed on peripheral blood.

In DNA form, the CDR3 reads TGTGCCAGCAGCCTGGGGACAGGGAATGAAAAACTGTTTTTT. Encoded protein: CASSLGTGNEKLFF. The V gene is TRBV4-2, the J gene TRBJ1-4, with TRBD1 matching 9 bases. In germline, CDR1 is LGHNA, CDR2 YNFKEQ. The CDR3 has 14 residues. V dropped 4 bases and J dropped 5; count of bases not matched to a gene: 2.